The text below deals with one T cell receptor beta chain. Its matching antigen is unknown. Profiled with immunoSEQ multiplex PCR; TCRdb holds only in-frame clones, not every one. The table has some 150,000 clones, approximately 93% seen once. The source of the sample is a study of T cell responses to AZD1222 COVID-19 vaccine. Study-wide findings and caveats: The donors showed a predominance of white British ancestry and of females, with possible underestimation of clonal diversity. Spike regions recognized by vaccine-associated CD4 TCRs spanned the protein, led by 160-218 and 743-854. Seropositive status at baseline applied to only a handful of AZD1222 recipients.

The material was peripheral blood, obtained on day 0 of MenACWY control vaccination. The receptor's source is an adult in good health.

The CDR3 bases are TGTGCCAGTAGTAGACAGGCCTCTAACTATGGCTACACCTTC. It specifies CASSRQASNYGYTF. The V and J genes are TRBV19 and TRBJ1-2, with D maybe TRBD1 (6 bases). CDR3 size: 14 residues. CDR1 LNHDA and CDR2 SQIVND come from the germline V gene (reference sequence). Trimming took off 4 bases at V and 0 bases at J, with 9 bases between the two ends.